The 10 T cell receptor beta chains below were found in one sample sequenced in a study of prognosis after radiotherapy for stage I lung cancer. Amplicons of TCR beta CDR3 were generated from genomic DNA by two-round multiplex PCR. Used in first-round PCR were primers specific to each TRBV and TRBJ gene. TCRdb recomputed calls from the multiplex PCR reads with MiXCR, one row per CDR3 protein. This sample has 12,000 to 15,000 distinct CDR3 sequences, with 30% to 40% found just once. The material was PBMCs, obtained before or after stereotactic body radiation therapy (not recorded which). The receptors were gathered from a donor older than 45 with non-small cell lung cancer.

This clonotype was seen a handful of times. A single base separates this from a much larger clone, so it may be a read error. The chain recombines TRBV2 with TRBJ2-7; possibly TRBD2 for D (6 bases). Trimming took off 8 bases at V and 5 bases at J, with 13 bases between the two ends. CDR3 length: 12 amino acids. Germline-derived CDR1 and CDR2 are SNHLY and FYNNEI. The CDR3 sequence: CASRPGAHEQYF. The CDR3 DNA reads TGTGCCAGCCGCCCGGGAGCCCACGAGCAGTACTTC.

This chain uses TRBV7-2 with TRBJ2-3, with 8 bases aligning to TRBD1. The V segment lost 1 base and the J segment 2 bases; nucleotides outside the gene matches: 5. Germline CDR1 is SGHTA and CDR2 is FQGNSA. This CDR3 spans 16 amino acids. As DNA, the CDR3 is TGTGCCAGCAGCTTAGAACAGGGGGGACACACAGATACGCAGTATTTT. It encodes CASSLEQGGHTDTQYF.

This clonotype is medium-sized within its sample. The rearrangement joins TRBV7-8 to TRBJ2-2; 16 positions agree with TRBD2. CDR1 and CDR2 from the germline V gene are SGHVS and FQNEAQ. The CDR3 length is 16 residues. V dropped 11 bases and J dropped 6; count of bases not matched to a gene: 9. The CDR3 DNA reads as TGTGCCGAACGACGGGGACTAGCGGGAGGGCCCGGGGAGCTGTTTTTT. Encoded protein: CAERRGLAGGPGELFF.

As regards this clonotype: Without the conserved terminal phenylalanine or tryptophan, this CDR3 likely stems from a read error. The genes are TRBV6-1 and TRBJ1-2; perhaps TRBD1 as D (6 bases). The germline gives CDR1 MNHNS, CDR2 SASEGT. CDR3 size: 13 residues. Trimming left V 8 bases short and J 4 bases short, with 14 bases between. For the CDR3, the DNA is TGTGCCAGCGTTCCCGACAGGTTCTATGGCTACACCATC. This translates into CASVPDRFYGYTI.

This chain uses TRBV19 with TRBJ2-5; TRBD2 might be the D (5 bases). CDR3 size: 12 residues. Germline lookup yields CDR1 LNHDA and CDR2 SQIVND (reference sequence). The ends were cut back, 0 bases at V and 11 bases at J, with 10 bases in the middle. The CDR3 nucleotides are TGTGCCAGTAGTATAGATGCTTGGACTCAGTACTTC. Protein sequence: CASSIDAWTQYF.

This clonotype came up once. The V gene is TRBV13, the J gene TRBJ2-7, with TRBD2 matching 12 bases. V trimming: 2 bases; J trimming: 2 bases; junction bases outside the gene matches: 7. The CDR3 loop spans 17 amino acids. Per the germline V gene, CDR1 is PRHDT and CDR2 is FYEKMQ (reference sequence). The CDR3 loop is CASSLRRTSGATYEQYF. CDR3 nucleotide sequence: TGTGCCAGCAGCTTACGACGGACTAGCGGGGCGACCTACGAGCAGTACTTC. Looking up the rest from reference TRBV13 and TRBJ2-7 gives the full variable domain: AAGVIQSPRHLIKEKRETATLKCYPIPRHDTVYWYQQGPGQDPQFLISFYEKMQSDKGSIPDRFSAQQFSDYHSELNMSSLELGDSALYFCASSLRRTSGATYEQYFGPGTRLTVT.

The chain couples TRBV28 to TRBJ2-3; 8 positions match TRBD2. This CDR3 contains 17 residues. V lost 3 bases and J lost 5; bases outside the gene matches: 13. Germline V gene lookup returns CDR1 MDHEN and CDR2 SYDVKM. CDR3 protein: CASSLGLEGGLKDTQYF. The CDR3 coding sequence is TGTGCCAGCAGTTTGGGACTAGAGGGAGGGCTAAAAGATACGCAGTATTTT.

This clonotype was picked up many times. The J gene is TRBJ2-5, the V gene TRBV20-1, with TRBD2 matching over 11 bases. The V segment lost 4 bases and the J segment 4 bases; nucleotides outside the gene matches: 8. The CDR3 is 15 residues long. Germline assignment: CDR1 DFQATT and CDR2 SNEGSKA (reference sequence). CDR3 DNA sequence: TGCAGTGCTACCGGTAGGCTAGCGGGGGGAGAGACCCAGTACTTC. This gives the protein CSATGRLAGGETQYF.

This clonotype has at least ten counts. The V call is TRBV2, the J call TRBJ2-7; tentatively, D is TRBD1 (5 bases). The CDR3 spans 12 residues. Germline values: CDR1 SNHLY, CDR2 FYNNEI. V shed 6 bases and J shed 11 bases, with 17 bases lying between them. CDR3 DNA: TGTGCCAGCAGCGGAGACCGGACAAGGGAGTACTTC. Translation gives CASSGDRTREYF.

There are many counts of this clonotype. V and J are TRBV6-5 and TRBJ2-6; unclear D gene. There are 15 residues in the CDR3. Trimming removed 4 bases from V and 0 bases from J, with 7 bases in between. The germline gives CDR1 MNHEY, CDR2 SVGAGI. The CDR3 sequence: CASSWKGSGANVLTF. The CDR3 coding sequence is TGTGCCAGCAGTTGGAAAGGCTCTGGGGCCAACGTCCTGACTTTC.